These T cell receptor beta chains were read from a single sample in a study of cytomegalovirus exposure and HLA in healthy donors. Measured with immunoSEQ multiplex PCR; TCRdb has only the in-frame clones, and not every one. The table records 350,000 or so clones, roughly 88% of them present only once. Specimen: PBMCs. These receptors originate from a young woman in good health and CMV-seronegative. The conserved cysteine and the conserved F or W are not part of the CDR3 here. The D gene is left open where the match is weak.

v_call d_call cdr3_aa
TRBV19 NA ASKYRVDTDTQY
TRBV6-4 TRBD1 ASSDGGGQGADTQY
TRBV7-9 NA ASSLTGGHDEKLF
TRBV5-1 NA ASSLYGQMNTEAF
TRBV6-4 NA ASSDSLTRGEQF
TRBV29-1 TRBD2 SVEGLAGVQISYNEQF
TRBV18 NA ASSPTVGGGTGELF
TRBV7-8 NA ASSFPVTGELF
TRBV10-3 NA AISAQGLNTEAF
TRBV4-1 NA ASSPVTGTNYGYT
TRBV10-3 NA AISESRDAYEQY
TRBV6-5 TRBD2 ASSYRAGAYEQY
TRBV5-8 TRBD2 ASSPGLAGGEEETQY
TRBV7-2 NA ASSLGPVYQPQH
TRBV7-2 TRBD1 ASSTRQGSTEAF
TRBV2 TRBD1 ASSPGQSSNQPQH
TRBV9 NA ASSPPGGAGEKLF
TRBV19 TRBD1 ASTRQGESNQPQH
TRBV19 NA ASSRAARKDTQY
TRBV12-5 NA ASGLQSSGANVLT
TRBV5-1 TRBD2 ASTPSLAGANTGELF
TRBV23-1 NA ASSQSTGERTNEKLF
TRBV4-3 NA ASSQGQLDSYNEQF
TRBV9 TRBD2 ASSVGLAGHNEQF
TRBV4-1 TRBD1 ASSWTGLSSGNTIY
TRBV2 NA ASTTRTKFADTQY
TRBV30 TRBD1 AWRATGTYGYT
TRBV28 NA ASSPHQITEAF
TRBV15 NA ATSRDRLAGGEQY
TRBV2 NA ASRGQDTDTQY
TRBV28 NA ASSSPQGGYT
TRBV7-2 TRBD2 ASSPRGGDTQY
TRBV7-2 TRBD1 ASSFAQGAGTEAF
TRBV28 TRBD1 ASSLTGGYQPQH
TRBV28 NA ASSFSSYEQY
TRBV4-1 NA ASSQEWGGYT
TRBV28 NA ASSFGVADSISPQH
TRBV15 NA ATTAGRNTGELF
TRBV19 NA ASSGEGHQPQH
TRBV5-1 TRBD1 ASSTGQGVAGNTEAF
TRBV5-1 TRBD2 ASSLVASGRRGNTGELF
TRBV5-1 NA ASSLSEQGTYGYT